Listed below are T cell receptor beta chains from one sample, sequenced in a study of T-cell memory formation after mild COVID-19. Each CDR3 protein is one row after TCRdb ran MiXCR on the 5' RACE reads. The sample shows 340,000 or so distinct CDR3 sequences, under 15% of them seen only once. Sequenced: PBMCs or a T cell subset sorted from them (not recorded which). The source is a man between 18 and 35 years old who had mild COVID-19 (a few samples of this study predate the infection). Cell type and time point are not known. Each CDR3 is given with its conserved first and last residue. D genes are given only for firm matches. The listing skips clone size in some rows; elsewhere it reads once, few, many or a size class.

d_gene: TRBD1; j_gene: TRBJ2-3; abundance: few; v_gene: TRBV7-2; CDR3aa: CASSSLPGQGGSDTQYF; CDR3nt: TGTGCCAGCAGCTCACTCCCGGGACAGGGAGGATCAGATACGCAGTATTTT
d_gene: .; j_gene: TRBJ2-7; abundance: .; v_gene: TRBV11-2; CDR3aa: CASSSSGTLHYEQYF; CDR3nt: TGTGCCAGCAGCTCCTCCGGGACACTTCACTACGAGCAGTACTTC
d_gene: TRBD2; j_gene: TRBJ2-3; abundance: .; v_gene: TRBV4-3; CDR3aa: CASSQSGGWFGTQYF; CDR3nt: TGCGCCAGCAGCCAAAGCGGGGGGTGGTTTGGTACGCAGTATTTT
d_gene: .; j_gene: TRBJ1-3; abundance: .; v_gene: TRBV20-1; CDR3aa: CSARRWGRNTIYF; CDR3nt: TGCAGTGCTAGACGCTGGGGGAGAAACACCATATATTTT
d_gene: .; j_gene: TRBJ2-1; abundance: few; v_gene: TRBV12-3/TRBV12-4; CDR3aa: CASSPLDNEQFF; CDR3nt: TGTGCCAGCAGCCCACTTGACAATGAGCAGTTCTTC
d_gene: TRBD1; j_gene: TRBJ2-6; abundance: few; v_gene: TRBV6-2/TRBV6-3; CDR3aa: CASSTTGGSGANVLTF; CDR3nt: TGTGCCAGCAGTACCACAGGGGGCTCCGGGGCCAACGTCCTGACTTTC
d_gene: TRBD1; j_gene: TRBJ1-2; abundance: few; v_gene: TRBV7-8; CDR3aa: CASSLDPGQGNYGYTF; CDR3nt: TGTGCCAGCAGCTTAGACCCGGGACAGGGAAACTATGGCTACACCTTC
d_gene: TRBD2; j_gene: TRBJ2-3; abundance: once; v_gene: TRBV18; CDR3aa: CASSPRLAGITDTQYF; CDR3nt: TGTGCCAGCTCACCACGACTAGCGGGGATCACAGATACGCAGTATTTT
d_gene: .; j_gene: TRBJ2-2; abundance: few; v_gene: TRBV7-3; CDR3aa: CASSFGVVGAGELFF; CDR3nt: TGTGCCAGCAGCTTTGGGGTTGTGGGAGCCGGGGAGCTGTTTTTT
d_gene: TRBD2; j_gene: TRBJ2-2; abundance: few; v_gene: TRBV7-2; CDR3aa: CASSLLRLAGANTGELFF; CDR3nt: TGTGCCAGCAGCTTACTGAGACTAGCGGGGGCCAACACCGGGGAGCTGTTTTTT
d_gene: .; j_gene: TRBJ1-2; abundance: .; v_gene: TRBV27; CDR3aa: CASSLSGLYGYTF; CDR3nt: TGTGCCAGCAGTTTATCCGGCCTCTATGGCTACACCTTC
d_gene: .; j_gene: TRBJ2-5; abundance: .; v_gene: TRBV16; CDR3aa: CASSQLGETQYF; CDR3nt: TGTGCCAGCAGCCAACTTGGAGAGACCCAGTACTTC
d_gene: .; j_gene: TRBJ1-4; abundance: many; v_gene: TRBV6-5; CDR3aa: CASSYRATQEKLFF; CDR3nt: TGTGCCAGCAGTTACCGGGCGACACAGGAAAAACTGTTTTTT
d_gene: .; j_gene: TRBJ2-5; abundance: .; v_gene: TRBV30; CDR3aa: CAWSVRSFQETQYF; CDR3nt: TGTGCCTGGAGTGTCCGTAGTTTTCAAGAGACCCAGTACTTC
d_gene: .; j_gene: TRBJ1-6; abundance: .; v_gene: TRBV4-2; CDR3aa: CASSQGWAGNSPLHF; CDR3nt: TGTGCCAGCAGCCAAGGATGGGCAGGGAATTCACCCCTCCACTTT
d_gene: .; j_gene: TRBJ1-3; abundance: few; v_gene: TRBV12-3/TRBV12-4; CDR3aa: CASSPSSSGNTIYF; CDR3nt: TGTGCCAGCAGTCCGAGCTCCTCTGGAAACACCATATATTTT
d_gene: .; j_gene: TRBJ1-5; abundance: many; v_gene: TRBV6-6; CDR3aa: CASSYSGPDQPQHF; CDR3nt: TGTGCCAGCAGTTACTCGGGGCCGGATCAGCCCCAGCATTTT
d_gene: .; j_gene: TRBJ2-2; abundance: many; v_gene: TRBV4-3; CDR3aa: CASSQDSRRGNTGELFF; CDR3nt: TGCGCCAGCAGCCAAGACTCTCGGCGGGGTAACACCGGGGAGCTGTTTTTT
d_gene: .; j_gene: TRBJ2-7; abundance: few; v_gene: TRBV4-2; CDR3aa: CASSQTGTTAYEQYF; CDR3nt: TGTGCCAGCAGCCAAACCGGGACAACGGCCTACGAGCAGTACTTC
d_gene: TRBD1; j_gene: TRBJ1-1; abundance: many; v_gene: TRBV5-6; CDR3aa: CASSLGQGIEAFF; CDR3nt: TGTGCCAGCAGCTTGGGACAGGGGATTGAAGCTTTCTTT
d_gene: .; j_gene: TRBJ1-2; abundance: .; v_gene: TRBV5-1; CDR3aa: CASSPDGVAGYTF; CDR3nt: TGCGCCAGCAGCCCCGACGGGGTTGCGGGCTACACCTTC
d_gene: TRBD1; j_gene: TRBJ1-3; abundance: few; v_gene: TRBV12-3/TRBV12-4; CDR3aa: CASRPGTGVANTIYF; CDR3nt: TGTGCCAGCAGGCCCGGGACAGGGGTAGCAAACACCATATATTTT
d_gene: TRBD2; j_gene: TRBJ2-5; abundance: .; v_gene: TRBV12-3/TRBV12-4; CDR3aa: CASSPPPGGEETQYF; CDR3nt: TGTGCCAGCAGTCCCCCCCCTGGGGGGGAAGAGACCCAGTACTTC
d_gene: .; j_gene: TRBJ2-5; abundance: many; v_gene: TRBV7-8; CDR3aa: CASSRGWGAGQETQYF; CDR3nt: TGTGCCAGCAGCCGCGGATGGGGGGCGGGACAAGAGACCCAGTACTTC
d_gene: TRBD2; j_gene: TRBJ2-3; abundance: .; v_gene: TRBV5-1; CDR3aa: CASSLIWRGDTDTQYF; CDR3nt: TGCGCCAGCAGCTTGATCTGGCGGGGGGACACAGATACGCAGTATTTT
d_gene: .; j_gene: TRBJ1-5; abundance: .; v_gene: TRBV28; CDR3aa: CAPTGRNQPQHF; CDR3nt: TGTGCCCCCACCGGCCGCAATCAGCCCCAGCATTTT
d_gene: .; j_gene: TRBJ2-5; abundance: many; v_gene: TRBV12-3/TRBV12-4; CDR3aa: CASSLGLEETQYF; CDR3nt: TGTGCCAGCAGCTTAGGCTTAGAAGAGACCCAGTACTTC
d_gene: .; j_gene: TRBJ2-1; abundance: .; v_gene: TRBV5-1; CDR3aa: CASSLAGKPYNEQFF; CDR3nt: TGCGCCAGCAGCTTGGCCGGGAAGCCCTACAATGAGCAGTTCTTC
d_gene: .; j_gene: TRBJ2-5; abundance: .; v_gene: TRBV10-3; CDR3aa: CAISESTSETQYF; CDR3nt: TGTGCCATCAGTGAGTCTACTAGCGAGACCCAGTACTTC
d_gene: .; j_gene: TRBJ2-3; abundance: few; v_gene: TRBV9; CDR3aa: CASSVTGLSSDTQYF; CDR3nt: TGTGCCAGCAGCGTAACCGGGCTGAGCTCAGATACGCAGTATTTT
d_gene: .; j_gene: TRBJ2-5; abundance: .; v_gene: TRBV3-1; CDR3aa: CASSHAPGGETQYF; CDR3nt: TGTGCCAGCAGCCATGCCCCAGGGGGGGAGACCCAGTACTTC
d_gene: .; j_gene: TRBJ1-5; abundance: few; v_gene: TRBV6-5; CDR3aa: CASSYSQASNQPQHF; CDR3nt: TGTGCCAGCAGTTATTCACAGGCTAGCAATCAGCCCCAGCATTTT
d_gene: .; j_gene: TRBJ2-3; abundance: few; v_gene: TRBV6-1; CDR3aa: CASSEGWGTDTQYF; CDR3nt: TGTGCCAGCAGTGAAGGTTGGGGGACAGATACGCAGTATTTT
d_gene: .; j_gene: TRBJ1-1; abundance: many; v_gene: TRBV29-1; CDR3aa: CSVDLLYSNTEAFF; CDR3nt: TGCAGCGTTGATCTTTTGTATAGTAACACTGAAGCTTTCTTT
d_gene: .; j_gene: TRBJ1-1; abundance: .; v_gene: TRBV5-1; CDR3aa: CASNDWGGTEAFF; CDR3nt: TGCGCCAGCAACGACTGGGGCGGGACTGAAGCTTTCTTT
d_gene: .; j_gene: TRBJ1-4; abundance: few; v_gene: TRBV29-1; CDR3aa: CSVNLPTNEKLFF; CDR3nt: TGCAGCGTCAATCTCCCAACTAATGAAAAACTGTTTTTT
d_gene: TRBD1; j_gene: TRBJ1-6; abundance: .; v_gene: TRBV5-6; CDR3aa: CASSTTGTYNSPLHF; CDR3nt: TGTGCCAGCAGCACGACAGGGACCTATAATTCACCCCTCCACTTT
d_gene: .; j_gene: TRBJ2-3; abundance: few; v_gene: TRBV7-2; CDR3aa: CASSPYATPPGNTDTQYF; CDR3nt: TGTGCCAGCAGCCCATACGCCACCCCACCCGGGAACACAGATACGCAGTATTTT
d_gene: TRBD2; j_gene: TRBJ2-1; abundance: few; v_gene: TRBV6-2/TRBV6-3; CDR3aa: CASRPRGVSYNEQFF; CDR3nt: TGTGCCAGTCGACCGCGGGGGGTATCCTACAATGAGCAGTTCTTC
d_gene: TRBD1; j_gene: TRBJ2-7; abundance: .; v_gene: TRBV29-1; CDR3aa: CSVETGVTYEQYF; CDR3nt: TGCAGCGTTGAGACAGGGGTGACCTACGAGCAGTACTTC
d_gene: .; j_gene: TRBJ2-4; abundance: few; v_gene: TRBV6-5; CDR3aa: CASSYGVLGAKNIQYF; CDR3nt: TGTGCCAGCAGTTACGGGGTCTTAGGAGCCAAAAACATTCAGTACTTC
d_gene: .; j_gene: TRBJ1-1; abundance: .; v_gene: TRBV7-9; CDR3aa: CASSFPRGRNTEAFF; CDR3nt: TGTGCCAGCAGCTTCCCTCGGGGGCGGAACACTGAAGCTTTCTTT
d_gene: TRBD1; j_gene: TRBJ2-5; abundance: .; v_gene: TRBV28; CDR3aa: CASGTGGETQYF; CDR3nt: TGTGCGAGTGGGACAGGTGGAGAGACCCAGTACTTC
d_gene: TRBD1; j_gene: TRBJ2-7; abundance: many; v_gene: TRBV5-1; CDR3aa: CASSLRDRGLHEQYF; CDR3nt: TGCGCCAGCAGCCTCCGGGACAGGGGGCTCCACGAGCAGTACTTC
d_gene: TRBD2; j_gene: TRBJ2-3; abundance: .; v_gene: TRBV20-1; CDR3aa: CSGTSGGAGTDTQYF; CDR3nt: TGCAGTGGTACTAGCGGGGGGGCAGGCACAGATACGCAGTATTTT
d_gene: .; j_gene: TRBJ1-3; abundance: few; v_gene: TRBV12-3/TRBV12-4; CDR3aa: CASSLSGGGNTIYF; CDR3nt: TGTGCCAGCAGTTTATCTGGGGGGGGAAACACCATATATTTT
d_gene: .; j_gene: TRBJ2-7; abundance: .; v_gene: TRBV4-3; CDR3aa: CASSHMTESYEQYF; CDR3nt: TGCGCCAGCAGCCATATGACGGAATCCTACGAGCAGTACTTC
d_gene: .; j_gene: TRBJ1-1; abundance: .; v_gene: TRBV5-6; CDR3aa: CASSLVQGPTEAFF; CDR3nt: TGTGCCAGCAGCTTGGTCCAGGGGCCCACTGAAGCTTTCTTT
d_gene: TRBD2; j_gene: TRBJ2-4; abundance: .; v_gene: TRBV5-3; CDR3aa: CARSLGPSRGDLAKNIQYF; CDR3nt: TGTGCCAGAAGCTTGGGGCCCTCGCGGGGGGACCTAGCCAAAAACATTCAGTACTTC
d_gene: .; j_gene: TRBJ1-4; abundance: .; v_gene: TRBV4-3; CDR3aa: CASSQGVLRAFGEKLFF; CDR3nt: TGCGCCAGCAGCCAAGGGGTCCTCCGGGCCTTTGGAGAAAAACTGTTTTTT
d_gene: .; j_gene: TRBJ2-1; abundance: .; v_gene: TRBV7-9; CDR3aa: CASSLASEQFF; CDR3nt: TGTGCCAGCAGCTTAGCTAGTGAGCAGTTCTTC
d_gene: .; j_gene: TRBJ2-3; abundance: few; v_gene: TRBV6-6; CDR3aa: CASSFSADTQYF; CDR3nt: TGTGCCAGCAGCTTTTCGGCGGATACGCAGTATTTT
d_gene: TRBD1; j_gene: TRBJ2-3; abundance: .; v_gene: TRBV9; CDR3aa: CASSAKGQGAEDTQYF; CDR3nt: TGTGCCAGCAGCGCCAAGGGACAGGGGGCTGAAGATACGCAGTATTTT
d_gene: .; j_gene: TRBJ1-2; abundance: once; v_gene: TRBV7-9; CDR3aa: CASSYQGTGYGYTF; CDR3nt: TGTGCCAGCAGTTACCAAGGGACGGGATATGGCTACACCTTC
d_gene: TRBD2; j_gene: TRBJ2-3; abundance: many; v_gene: TRBV12-3/TRBV12-4; CDR3aa: CATDGGGDTQYF; CDR3nt: TGTGCCACCGACGGGGGGGGTGATACGCAGTATTTT
d_gene: .; j_gene: TRBJ2-5; abundance: .; v_gene: TRBV20-1; CDR3aa: CSASRWGETQYF; CDR3nt: TGCAGTGCTAGCCGTTGGGGGGAGACCCAGTACTTC
d_gene: .; j_gene: TRBJ2-7; abundance: once; v_gene: TRBV6-6; CDR3aa: CASSYRRGPSEQYF; CDR3nt: TGTGCCAGCAGTTACCGGCGGGGGCCCTCCGAGCAGTACTTC
d_gene: .; j_gene: TRBJ2-3; abundance: .; v_gene: TRBV4-1; CDR3aa: CASSLAGMWSTDTQYF; CDR3nt: TGCGCCAGCAGCCTCGCCGGGATGTGGAGCACAGATACGCAGTATTTT
d_gene: TRBD2; j_gene: TRBJ2-1; abundance: few; v_gene: TRBV5-1; CDR3aa: CASSTQPSGGDNEQFF; CDR3nt: TGCGCCAGCAGCACACAACCTAGCGGGGGGGACAATGAGCAGTTCTTC
d_gene: TRBD2; j_gene: TRBJ2-3; abundance: many; v_gene: TRBV7-6; CDR3aa: CASTGAGEPDTQYF; CDR3nt: TGTGCCAGCACTGGAGCGGGGGAGCCAGATACGCAGTATTTT